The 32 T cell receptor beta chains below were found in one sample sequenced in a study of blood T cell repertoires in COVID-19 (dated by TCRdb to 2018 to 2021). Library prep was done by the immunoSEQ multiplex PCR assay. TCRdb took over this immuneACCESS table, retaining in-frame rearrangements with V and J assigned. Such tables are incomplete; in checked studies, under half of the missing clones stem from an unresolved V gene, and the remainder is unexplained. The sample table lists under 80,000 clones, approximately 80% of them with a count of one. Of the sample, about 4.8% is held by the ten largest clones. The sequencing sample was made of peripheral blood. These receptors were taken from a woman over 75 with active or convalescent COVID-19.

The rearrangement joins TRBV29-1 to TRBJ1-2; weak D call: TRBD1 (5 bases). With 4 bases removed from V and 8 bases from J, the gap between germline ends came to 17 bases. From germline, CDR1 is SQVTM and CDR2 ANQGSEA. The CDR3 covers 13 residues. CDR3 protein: CSVGGENDGGYTF. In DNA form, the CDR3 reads TGCAGCGTTGGGGGCGAGAATGACGGGGGCTACACCTTC.

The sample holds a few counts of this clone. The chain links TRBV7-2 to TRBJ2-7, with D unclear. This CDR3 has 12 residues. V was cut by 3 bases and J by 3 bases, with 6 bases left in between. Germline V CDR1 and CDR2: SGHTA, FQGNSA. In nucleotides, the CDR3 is TGTGCCAGCAGCTTCGCGGACTACGAGCAGTACTTC. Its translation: CASSFADYEQYF.

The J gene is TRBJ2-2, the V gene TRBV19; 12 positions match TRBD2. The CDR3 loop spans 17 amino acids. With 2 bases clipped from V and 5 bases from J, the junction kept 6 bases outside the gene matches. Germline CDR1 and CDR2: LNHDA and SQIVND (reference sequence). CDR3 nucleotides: TGTGCCAGTAGTATACTAGCGGGAGGGCCTAATACCGGGGAGCTGTTTTTT. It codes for CASSILAGGPNTGELFF.

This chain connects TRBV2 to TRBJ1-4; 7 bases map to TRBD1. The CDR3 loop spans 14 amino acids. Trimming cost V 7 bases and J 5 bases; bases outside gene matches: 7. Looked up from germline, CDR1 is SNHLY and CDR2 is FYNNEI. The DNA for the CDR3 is TGTGCCAGCACCGCAGGACAGGTCAATGAAAAACTGTTTTTT. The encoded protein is CASTAGQVNEKLFF.

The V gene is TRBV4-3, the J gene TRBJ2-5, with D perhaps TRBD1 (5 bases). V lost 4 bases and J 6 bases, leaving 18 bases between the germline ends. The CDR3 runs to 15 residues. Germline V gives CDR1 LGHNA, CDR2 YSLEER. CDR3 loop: CASSRSGAHSKTQYF. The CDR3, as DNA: TGCGCCAGCAGCCGTTCTGGGGCGCACTCAAAGACCCAGTACTTC.

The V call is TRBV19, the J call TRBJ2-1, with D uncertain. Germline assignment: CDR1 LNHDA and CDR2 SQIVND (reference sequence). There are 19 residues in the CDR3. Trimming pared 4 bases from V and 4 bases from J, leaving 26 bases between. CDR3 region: CASSNAPLSRGASYNEQFF. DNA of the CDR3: TGTGCCAGTAGTAACGCCCCCCTAAGCCGCGGAGCTTCTTACAATGAGCAGTTCTTC.

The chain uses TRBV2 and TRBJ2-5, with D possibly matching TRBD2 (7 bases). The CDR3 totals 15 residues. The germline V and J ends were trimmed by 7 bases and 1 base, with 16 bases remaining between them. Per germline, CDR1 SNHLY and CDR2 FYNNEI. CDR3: CASTASAGAQETQYF. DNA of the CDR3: TGTGCCAGCACGGCCTCGGCGGGGGCCCAAGAGACCCAGTACTTC.

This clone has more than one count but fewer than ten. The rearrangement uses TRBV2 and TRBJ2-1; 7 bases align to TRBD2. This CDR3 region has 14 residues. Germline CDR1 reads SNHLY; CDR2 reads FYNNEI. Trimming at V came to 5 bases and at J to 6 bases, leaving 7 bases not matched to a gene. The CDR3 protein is CASSTGLGVNEQFF. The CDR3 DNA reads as TGTGCCAGCAGTACCGGACTAGGGGTCAATGAGCAGTTCTTC. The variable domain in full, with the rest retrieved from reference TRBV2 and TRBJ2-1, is EPEVTQTPSHQVTQMGQEVILRCVPISNHLYFYWYRQILGQKVEFLVSFYNNEISEKSEIFDDQFSVERPDGSNFTLKIRSTKLEDSAMYFCASSTGLGVNEQFFGPGTRLTVL.

CDR3 DNA: TGTGCCAGCAGCTCAAGGACAGGGCGAGAGACCCAGTACTTC. Its translation is CASSSRTGRETQYF. V usage is TRBV11-3 and J usage is TRBJ2-5; TRBD1 agrees at 8 bases. After removal of 4 bases from V and 4 bases from J, the junction contained 5 bases not matched to a gene. The CDR3 extends over 14 amino acids. Germline loops: CDR1 SGHNT, CDR2 YENEEA.

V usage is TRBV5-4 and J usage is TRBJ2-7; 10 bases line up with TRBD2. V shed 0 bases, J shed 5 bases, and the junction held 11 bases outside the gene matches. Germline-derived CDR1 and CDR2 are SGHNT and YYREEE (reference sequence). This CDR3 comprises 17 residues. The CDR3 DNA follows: TGTGCCAGCAGCTTGGGTGGGAGCGGGAGGGCCAAGGACGAGCAGTACTTC. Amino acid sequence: CASSLGGSGRAKDEQYF. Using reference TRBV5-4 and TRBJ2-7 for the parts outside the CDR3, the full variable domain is ETGVTQSPTHLIKTRGQQVTLRCSSQSGHNTVSWYQQALGQGPQFIFQYYREEENGRGNFPPRFSGLQFPNYSSELNVNALELDDSALYLCASSLGGSGRAKDEQYFGPGTRLTVT.

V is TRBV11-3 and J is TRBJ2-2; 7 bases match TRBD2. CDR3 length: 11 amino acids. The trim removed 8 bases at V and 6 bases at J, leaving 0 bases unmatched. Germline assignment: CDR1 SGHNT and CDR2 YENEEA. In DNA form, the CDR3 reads TGTGCCAGCCGGGGGGCCGGGGAGCTGTTTTTT. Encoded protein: CASRGAGELFF.

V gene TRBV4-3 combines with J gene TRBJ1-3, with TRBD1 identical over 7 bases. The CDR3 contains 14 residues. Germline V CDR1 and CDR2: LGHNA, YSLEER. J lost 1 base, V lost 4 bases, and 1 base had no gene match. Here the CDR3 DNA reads TGCGCCAGCAGCCCGGGACAGTCTGGAAACACCATATATTTT. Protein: CASSPGQSGNTIYF.

The CDR3 loop is CASSSRTSGERETQYF. The CDR3 bases are TGTGCCAGCAGCTCACGGACTAGCGGGGAGAGGGAGACCCAGTACTTC. The chain links TRBV11-2 to TRBJ2-5, with 12 bases fitting TRBD2. Germline CDR1 and CDR2: SGHAT and FQNNGV. J lost 5 bases, V lost 4 bases, and 8 bases had no gene match. CDR3 length: 16 residues. Full variable domain (missing parts from reference TRBV11-2 and TRBJ2-5): EAGVAQSPRYKIIEKRQSVAFWCNPISGHATLYWYQQILGQGPKLLIQFQNNGVVDDSQLPKDRFSAERLKGVDSTLKIQPAKLEDSAVYLCASSSRTSGERETQYFGPGTRLLVL.

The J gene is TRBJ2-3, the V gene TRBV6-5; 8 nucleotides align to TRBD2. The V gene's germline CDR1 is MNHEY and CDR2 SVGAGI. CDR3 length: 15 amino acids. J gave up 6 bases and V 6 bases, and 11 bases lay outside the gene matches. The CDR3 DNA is TGTGCCAGCAGCAGAGCGGGAGACCCTACTGATACGCAGTATTTT. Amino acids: CASSRAGDPTDTQYF.

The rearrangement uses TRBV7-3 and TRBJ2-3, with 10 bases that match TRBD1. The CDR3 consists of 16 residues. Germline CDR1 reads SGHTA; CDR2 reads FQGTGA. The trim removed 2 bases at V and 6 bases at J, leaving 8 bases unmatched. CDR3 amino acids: CASSLEGQGGSDTQYF. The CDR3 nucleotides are TGTGCCAGCAGCTTAGAAGGACAGGGGGGGTCCGATACGCAGTATTTT.

This CDR3 is CASSPEGRGVSPLHF. The CDR3 DNA follows: TGTGCCAGCAGCCCCGAGGGCAGGGGGGTTTCACCCCTCCACTTT. The J gene is TRBJ1-6, the V gene TRBV7-2; 7 nucleotides line up with TRBD1. The germline V gene encodes CDR1 SGHTA and CDR2 FQGNSA. The CDR3 contains 15 residues. V was clipped by 5 bases and J by 9 bases; unmatched bases: 10.

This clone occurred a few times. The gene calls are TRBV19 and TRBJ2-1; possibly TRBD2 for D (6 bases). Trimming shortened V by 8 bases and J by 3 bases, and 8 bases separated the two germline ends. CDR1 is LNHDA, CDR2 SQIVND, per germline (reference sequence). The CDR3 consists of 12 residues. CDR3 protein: CASGTFYNEQFF. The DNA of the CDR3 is TGTGCCAGTGGGACTTTCTACAATGAGCAGTTCTTC. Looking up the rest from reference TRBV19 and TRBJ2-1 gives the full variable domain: DGGITQSPKYLFRKEGQNVTLSCEQNLNHDAMYWYRQDPGQGLRLIYYSQIVNDFQKGDIAEGYSVSREKKESFPLTVTSAQKNPTAFYLCASGTFYNEQFFGPGTRLTVL.

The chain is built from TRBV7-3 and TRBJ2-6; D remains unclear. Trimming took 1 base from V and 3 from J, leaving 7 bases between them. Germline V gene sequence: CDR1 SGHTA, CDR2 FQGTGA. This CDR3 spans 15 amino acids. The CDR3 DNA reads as TGTGCCAGCAGCTTAATCCTAGGTGGGGCCAACGTCCTGACTTTC. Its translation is CASSLILGGANVLTF.

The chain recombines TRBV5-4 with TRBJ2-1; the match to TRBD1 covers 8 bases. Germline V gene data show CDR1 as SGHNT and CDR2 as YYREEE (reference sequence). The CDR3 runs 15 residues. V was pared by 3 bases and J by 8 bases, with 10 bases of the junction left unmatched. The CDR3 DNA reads TGTGCCAGCAGCTGGGGTTGGGCAGGGGGCGATGAGCAGTTCTTC. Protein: CASSWGWAGGDEQFF.

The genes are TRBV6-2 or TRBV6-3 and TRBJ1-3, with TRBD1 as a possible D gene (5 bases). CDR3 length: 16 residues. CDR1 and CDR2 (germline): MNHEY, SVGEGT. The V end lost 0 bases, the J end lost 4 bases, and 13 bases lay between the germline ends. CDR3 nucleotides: TGTGCCAGCAGTTACTCCGACAGACCTGGCGGAAACACCATATATTTT. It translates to CASSYSDRPGGNTIYF.

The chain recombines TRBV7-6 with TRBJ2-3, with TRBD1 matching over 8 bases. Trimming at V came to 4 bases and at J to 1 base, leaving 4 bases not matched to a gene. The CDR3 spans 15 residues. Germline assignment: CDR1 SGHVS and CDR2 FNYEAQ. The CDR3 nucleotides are TGTGCCAGCAGCTGGTCGGGACAGGGCACAGATACGCAGTATTTT. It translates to CASSWSGQGTDTQYF.

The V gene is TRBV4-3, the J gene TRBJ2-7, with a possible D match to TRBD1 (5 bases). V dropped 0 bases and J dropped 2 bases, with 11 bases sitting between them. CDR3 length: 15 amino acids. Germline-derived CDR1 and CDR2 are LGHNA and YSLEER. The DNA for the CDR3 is TGCGCCAGCAGCCAAGACGCAGGGCCCCCCTACGAGCAGTACTTC. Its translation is CASSQDAGPPYEQYF.

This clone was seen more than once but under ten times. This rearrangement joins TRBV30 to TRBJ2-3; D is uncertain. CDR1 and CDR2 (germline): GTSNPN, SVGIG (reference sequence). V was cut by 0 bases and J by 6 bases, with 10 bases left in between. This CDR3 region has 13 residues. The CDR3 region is CAWSVRIGDTQYF. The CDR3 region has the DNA TGTGCCTGGAGTGTACGAATCGGGGATACGCAGTATTTT. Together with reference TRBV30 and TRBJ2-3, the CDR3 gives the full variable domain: SQTIHQWPATLVQPVGSPLSLECTVEGTSNPNLYWYRQAAGRGLQLLFYSVGIGQISSEVPQNLSASRPQDRQFILSSKKLLLSDSGFYLCAWSVRIGDTQYFGPGTRLTVL.

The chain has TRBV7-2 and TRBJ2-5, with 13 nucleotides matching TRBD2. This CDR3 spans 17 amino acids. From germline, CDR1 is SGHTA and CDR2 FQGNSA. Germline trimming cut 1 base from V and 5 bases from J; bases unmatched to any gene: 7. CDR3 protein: CASSLVFRTSGGETQYF. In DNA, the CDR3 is TGTGCCAGCAGCTTAGTTTTCCGGACTAGCGGGGGTGAGACCCAGTACTTC.

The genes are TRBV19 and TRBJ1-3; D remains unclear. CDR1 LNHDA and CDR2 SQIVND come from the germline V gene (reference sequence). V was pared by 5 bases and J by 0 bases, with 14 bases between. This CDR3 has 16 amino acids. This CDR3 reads CASSLGLKFSGNTIYF. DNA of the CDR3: TGTGCCAGTAGTCTTGGACTGAAATTCTCTGGAAACACCATATATTTT.

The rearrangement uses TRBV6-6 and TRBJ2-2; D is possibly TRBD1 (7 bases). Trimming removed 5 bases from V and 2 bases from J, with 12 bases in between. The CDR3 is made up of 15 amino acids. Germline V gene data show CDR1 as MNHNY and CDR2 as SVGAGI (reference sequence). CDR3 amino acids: CASSRGTANTGELFF. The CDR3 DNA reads TGTGCCAGCAGTCGGGGGACAGCAAACACCGGGGAGCTGTTTTTT.

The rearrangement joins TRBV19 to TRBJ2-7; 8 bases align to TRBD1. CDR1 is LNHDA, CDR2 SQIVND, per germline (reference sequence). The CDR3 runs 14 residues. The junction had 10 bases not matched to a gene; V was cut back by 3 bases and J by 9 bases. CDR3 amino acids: CASSMGQASGRQYF. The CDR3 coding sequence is TGTGCCAGTAGTATGGGACAGGCCTCCGGAAGGCAGTACTTC.

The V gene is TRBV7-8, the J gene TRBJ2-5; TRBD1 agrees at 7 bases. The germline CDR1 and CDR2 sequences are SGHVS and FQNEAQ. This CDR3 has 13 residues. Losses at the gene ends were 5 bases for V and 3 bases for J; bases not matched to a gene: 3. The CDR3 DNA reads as TGTGCCAGCAGCCCCGGACAGGAAGAGACCCAGTACTTC. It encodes CASSPGQEETQYF.

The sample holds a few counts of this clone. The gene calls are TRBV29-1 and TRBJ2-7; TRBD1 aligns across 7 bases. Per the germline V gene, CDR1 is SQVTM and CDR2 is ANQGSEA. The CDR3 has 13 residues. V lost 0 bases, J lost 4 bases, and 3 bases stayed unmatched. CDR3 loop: CSVEESQGYEQYF. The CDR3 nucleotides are TGCAGCGTTGAAGAATCACAGGGGTACGAGCAGTACTTC.

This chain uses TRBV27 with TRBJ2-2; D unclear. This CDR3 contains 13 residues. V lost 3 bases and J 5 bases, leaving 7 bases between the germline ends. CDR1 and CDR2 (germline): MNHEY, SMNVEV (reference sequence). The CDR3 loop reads CASSFQRTGELFF. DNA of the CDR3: TGTGCCAGCAGTTTCCAGAGGACCGGGGAGCTGTTTTTT.

CDR3 sequence reads: CASRRSGGKQETQYF. CDR3 DNA sequence: TGCGCCAGCAGGAGGTCCGGAGGAAAGCAAGAGACCCAGTACTTC. The V gene is TRBV10-2, the J gene TRBJ2-5; D may be TRBD2 (5 bases). Germline CDR1 is WSHSY and CDR2 is SAAADI. CDR3 length equals 15 residues. Trimming removed 6 bases at V and 2 bases at J, with 16 bases between.

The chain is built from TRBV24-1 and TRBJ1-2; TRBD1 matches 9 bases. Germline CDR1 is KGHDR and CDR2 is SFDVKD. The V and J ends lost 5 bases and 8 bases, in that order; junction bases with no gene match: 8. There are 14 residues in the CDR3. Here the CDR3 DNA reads TGTGCCACCAGTGCTGGGACAGGGATTGAGGGCTACACCTTC. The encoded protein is CATSAGTGIEGYTF.